This TCR beta chain was captured in a study of early T cells in non-severe SARS-CoV-2 infection. The study's findings and limits: Reliance on VDJdb matching favored anti-spike CD8 responses; private and CD4 specificities were missed.

One entry per CDR3 protein, called by TCRdb with MiXCR from the 5' RACE reads. The sample includes 30,000 to 40,000 distinct CDR3 sequences, over 4.5% of them seen just once. Comments on this clonotype: Its specificity is not known.

The germline V gene has CDR1 SGHRS and CDR2 YFSETQ. CDR3 length: 14 residues. V shed 4 bases and J shed 0 bases, with 10 bases lying between them. Specimen: whole blood. This TCR derives from an adult who was a healthcare worker with PCR-confirmed SARS-CoV-2 infection or an uninfected control (not recorded which). The chain combines TRBV5-1 with TRBJ2-5; D remains ambiguous. CDR3 in amino acids: CASSPVGDQETQYF. For the CDR3, the DNA is TGCGCCAGCAGCCCCGTTGGGGACCAAGAGACCCAGTACTTC.